A single sample gave rise to the 14 T cell receptor beta chains below, sequenced in a study of CD8+ T cells in alopecia areata. Pooled cells of cutaneous lymph node origin were sorted on CD4, CD8alpha, NKG2D, NKG2ACE and other markers. RNA, once extracted, was reverse transcribed into cDNA for use as the sequencing template. Clones were sequenced by immunoSEQ multiplex PCR, and TCRdb holds only the in-frame ones, with some missing. This sample carries more than 250,000 clones, none of them present only once. Sequencing was carried out using CD4+ T cells sorted from a lymph node. The receptors derive from a C3H/HeJ mouse with alopecia areata. For the strain, the MHC haplotype given is H2-k.

Details on this clone: The gene symbols are mouse symbols. The read finishes 4 residues shy of the CDR3 end, and the germline J gene is used to complete it. The J gene is TRBJ1-2, the V gene TRBV1; 7 bases align to TRBD1. CDR1 is NSQYPW and CDR2 is LRSPGD in the germline V gene (reference sequence). V shed 1 base and J 4 bases; nucleotides not matched to a gene: 3. The CDR3 has 14 amino acids. CDR3 bases read: TGCACCTGCAGTGCAGCCCAGGGGGTCTCC. Translated, it gives CTCSAAQGVS. The entire CDR3 protein is CTCSAAQGVSDYTF.

This clone was observed a few times. All gene names here are mouse names. The read falls 4 residues short of the CDR3 end, and the missing part is taken from the germline J gene. The chain employs TRBV19 and TRBJ2-2; TRBD1 matches 10 bases. Looked up from germline, CDR1 is FNHDT and CDR2 is SITEND (reference sequence). Trimming took 5 bases from V and 4 from J; bases not matched to a gene: 8. This CDR3 region has 16 residues. CDR3 region: CASSTLGTGVTGQLYF. The sequenced part of the CDR3 DNA is TGTGCCAGCAGCACCCTCGGGACAGGGGTCACCGGG.

The table lists this clone with a few counts. Mouse germline and gene names are used. The CDR3 extends 4 residues past the end of the read, so its final part is completed from the germline J gene. J is TRBJ1-2 and V is TRBV1, with D possibly matching TRBD1 (6 bases). V was cut by 2 bases and J by 0 bases, with 10 bases left in between. The CDR3 length is 15 residues. In germline, CDR1 is NSQYPW, CDR2 LRSPGD (reference sequence). The CDR3: CTCSAQTGPNSDYTF. CDR3 DNA (partial): TGCACCTGCAGTGCACAGACAGGCCCAAACTCC.

Comments on this clone: Genes and germline come from the mouse. The read ends 4 residues shy of where the CDR3 ends; the end is completed using the germline J gene. The J gene is TRBJ2-1, the V gene TRBV13-2, with TRBD2 matching over 9 bases. Germline V CDR1 and CDR2: NNHNN, SYGAGS (reference sequence). The CDR3 has 14 amino acids. Germline trimming cut 6 bases from V and 1 base from J; bases unmatched to any gene: 2. CDR3: CASVGLGNYAEQFF. The covered CDR3 bases are TGTGCCAGCGTAGGACTGGGGAACTATGCT.

This clone showed up just a few times. The genes and germline here are from mouse. Read coverage stops 3 residues before the CDR3 terminus; the germline J gene supplies the remainder. The chain recombines TRBV26 with TRBJ1-6, with a tentative D call TRBD1 (6 bases). TRBJ1-6 is placed among ORFs of uncertain function. In germline, CDR1 is KGHPV, CDR2 FQNQEV (reference sequence). The CDR3 runs 11 residues. The ends were cut back, 9 bases at V and 10 bases at J, with 10 bases in the middle. The part of the CDR3 DNA that was read is TGTGCCAGACAGGGCGGGTCGCCC. This encodes CARQGGSP. In full, the CDR3 reads CARQGGSPLYF.

This clone was picked up a small number of times. These gene names are mouse names. With the read ending 4 residues before the CDR3 end, the germline J gene is used to fill in that end. The sample carries other DNA sequences with the same CDR3. This sequence joins TRBV13-1 and TRBJ2-3, with TRBD2 matching over 10 bases. Germline V gene data show CDR1 as NSHNY and CDR2 as SYGAGN. The V and J ends lost 5 bases and 0 bases, in that order; junction bases with no gene match: 3. The CDR3 sequence is 15 residues long. Incomplete CDR3 DNA: TGTGCCAGCAGAGGGGACTGGGGTAGTGCAGAA. Translated: CASRGDWGSAE. The full CDR3 is CASRGDWGSAETLYF.

This clone turned up a few times. These gene names are mouse names. The sequence runs out 4 residues before the end of the CDR3; the remainder is reconstructed from the germline J gene. V and J are TRBV13-1 and TRBJ2-4; D not resolved. Germline assignment: CDR1 NSHNY and CDR2 SYGAGN. Trimming stripped 2 bases from V and 0 bases from J, with 7 bases between. This CDR3 is 14 amino acids long. CDR3 residues: CASSEDTSQNTLYF. The part of the CDR3 DNA that was read is TGTGCCAGCAGTGAAGACACAAGTCAAAAC.

This clone was counted only a few times. Genes and germline come from the mouse. The read finishes 4 residues shy of the CDR3 end, and the germline J gene is used to complete it. The chain links TRBV14 to TRBJ2-5, with 7 bases lining up with TRBD1. The V gene end was trimmed by 5 bases and the J gene end by 0 bases; junction bases not matched to a gene: 6. Looked up from germline, CDR1 is SGHDT and CDR2 is FRDEAV. This CDR3 region has 15 residues. CDR3 residues: CASSRDRINQDTQYF. CDR3 bases read: TGTGCCAGCAGCCGGGACAGAATTAACCAAGAC.

This clone showed up just a few times. Gene names are mouse gene names. The read halts 4 residues ahead of the CDR3 end, with the missing end drawn from the germline J gene. The genes are TRBV13-3 and TRBJ2-1; weak D call: TRBD1 (5 bases). CDR3 size: 13 residues. Trimming took 2 bases from V and 3 from J, leaving 6 bases between them. Germline CDR1 is NNHDY and CDR2 is SYVADS. The chain's CDR3 is CASSDRAYAEQFF. The sequenced CDR3 bases are TGTGCCAGCAGTGACAGGGCCTATGCT.

This clone was detected a few times. Gene names are mouse gene names. From the germline J gene comes the end of the CDR3, since the read stops 4 residues before it. The chain joins TRBV31 to TRBJ1-2, with 12 bases that match TRBD1. The CDR3 runs 17 residues. The V gene's germline CDR1 is GKSSPN and CDR2 SITVG. The J segment lost 3 bases and the V segment lost 1 base, leaving 9 bases of the junction unmatched. Incomplete CDR3 DNA: TGTGCCTGGAGTCCTTCACCGGGACAGGGGGCACACTCC. Protein: CAWSPSPGQGAHS. The whole CDR3 sequence is CAWSPSPGQGAHSDYTF.

Remarks on this clone: Mouse names are used for the genes. CDR3 DNA, as far as it was read: TGTGCCAGCAGAACCGGGACAGACTAT. This codes for CASRTGTDY. The entire CDR3 sequence reads CASRTGTDYEQYF. The rearrangement joins TRBV14 to TRBJ2-7; 7 bases line up with TRBD1. The CDR3 end falls 4 residues outside the read, so it is completed with the germline J gene. The CDR3 runs to 13 residues. The ends lost 5 bases at V and 3 bases at J; junction bases unmatched: 5. CDR1 and CDR2 from the germline V gene are SGHDT and FRDEAV.

There are a few counts of this clone. Gene names are mouse gene names. The sequenced fragment ends 3 residues before the CDR3 boundary, so the rest is inferred from the germline J gene. V is TRBV5 and J is TRBJ1-6; D uncertain. TRBJ1-6 is marked as an open reading frame, function uncertain. V shed 0 bases and J shed 7 bases, with 7 bases lying between them. Germline V lookup: CDR1 LGHNA, CDR2 YNLKQL (reference sequence). The CDR3 covers 14 residues. The CDR3 here is CASSQEGTNSPLYF. Incomplete CDR3 DNA: TGTGCCAGCAGCCAAGAGGGTACGAATTCGCCC.

To note about this clone: Here the gene names and germline are mouse. The DNA ends 4 residues before the CDR3 does, and the rest of the CDR3 is filled in from the germline J gene. Other DNA sequences in the same sample also yield this CDR3. The rearrangement joins TRBV5 to TRBJ2-3; D is perhaps TRBD1 (6 bases). Germline V gives CDR1 LGHNA, CDR2 YNLKQL (reference sequence). This CDR3 has 13 residues. V was cut by 4 bases and J by 4 bases, with 9 bases left in between. The part of the CDR3 DNA that was read is TGTGCCAGCAGCCCCCAGGGGTCAGAA. It yields the protein CASSPQGSE. The entire CDR3 protein reads CASSPQGSETLYF.

Concerning this clone itself: Gene names follow the mouse nomenclature. The observed sequence ends 4 residues before the CDR3 terminus, with the missing tail filled in from the germline J gene. The chain employs TRBV31 and TRBJ2-3; TRBD2 agrees at 11 bases. The CDR3 totals 15 residues. The V segment lost 0 bases and the J segment 3 bases; nucleotides outside the gene matches: 2. Germline CDR1 reads GKSSPN; CDR2 reads SITVG. CDR3 DNA, as far as it was read: TGTGCCTGGAGTCTAGGGGACTGGGGGGCAGAA. This translates into CAWSLGDWGAE. The entire CDR3 protein is CAWSLGDWGAETLYF.